The 26 T cell receptor beta chains below were found in one sample sequenced in a study of blood T cell repertoires in COVID-19. Measured with immunoSEQ multiplex PCR; TCRdb has only the in-frame clones, and not every one. The sample contains some 70,000 clones, around 84% of which appear only once. Sequencing was carried out using peripheral blood. These TCRs come from a man aged 50 to 60 with active COVID-19.

This clone was found once. The V gene is TRBV5-4, the J gene TRBJ1-2; D not certain. V lost 2 bases, J lost 6 bases, and 8 bases lay in between. The CDR3 runs to 12 residues. CDR1 and CDR2 (germline): SGHNT, YYREEE (reference sequence). CDR3 loop: CASSLDIDGYTF. The CDR3 DNA is TGTGCCAGCAGCTTAGATATAGATGGCTACACCTTC.

The rearrangement joins TRBV18 to TRBJ2-2; 7 positions agree with TRBD1. Unmatched junction bases numbered 5, after V lost 4 bases and J lost 6 bases. The V gene's germline CDR1 is KGHSH and CDR2 LQKENI. The length of the CDR3 is 14 residues. Here the CDR3 reads CASSLEQGPGELFF. In DNA, the CDR3 is TGTGCCAGCTCACTCGAACAGGGGCCCGGGGAGCTGTTTTTT. Full variable domain (rest looked up from reference TRBV18 and TRBJ2-2): NAGVMQNPRHLVRRRGQEARLRCSPMKGHSHVYWYRQLPEEGLKFMVYLQKENIIDESGMPKERFSAEFPKEGPSILRIQQVVRGDSAAYFCASSLEQGPGELFFGEGSRLTVL.

The V and J genes are TRBV11-2 and TRBJ2-7, with D possibly being TRBD2 (6 bases). The CDR3 sequence is 14 residues long. V shed 5 bases and J shed 6 bases, with 17 bases lying between them. Germline V gene lookup returns CDR1 SGHAT and CDR2 FQNNGV. The CDR3 DNA is TGTGCCAGCAGCCGGGGGACGGGGAGGACCGAGCAGTACTTC. This codes for CASSRGTGRTEQYF.

The V gene is TRBV5-6, the J gene TRBJ2-1; 14 bases agree with TRBD2. CDR3 length: 17 amino acids. CDR1 is SGHDT, CDR2 YYEEEE, per germline. J was trimmed by 5 bases and V by 4 bases; bases with no gene match: 8. The CDR3 loop is CASSRRTSGGLNNEQFF. In DNA, the CDR3 is TGTGCCAGCAGCCGACGGACTAGCGGGGGGCTCAACAATGAGCAGTTCTTC.

This clone was counted once. The chain has TRBV6-4 and TRBJ2-1, with a weak D call TRBD2 (6 bases). Per germline, CDR1 MRHNA and CDR2 SNTAGT. The CDR3 is made up of 12 amino acids. V was shortened by 6 bases and J by 7 bases, with 10 bases between the two germline ends. This chain's CDR3 is CASSLSGNEQFF. The DNA of the CDR3 is TGTGCCAGCAGCCTGAGCGGGAATGAGCAGTTCTTC.

The V call is TRBV20-1, the J call TRBJ1-2; D not certain. This CDR3 has 11 residues. The germline V gene encodes CDR1 DFQATT and CDR2 SNEGSKA (reference sequence). V gave up 7 bases and J gave up 6 bases, with 12 bases separating them. The CDR3 DNA reads as TGCAGTGTCCTCAGAGGGAATGGCTACACCTTC. The encoded protein is CSVLRGNGYTF.

V gene TRBV3-1 (or the pseudogene TRBV3-2) combines with J gene TRBJ1-1, with D possibly matching TRBD1 (6 bases). The V end was cut by 4 bases, the J end by 6 bases, with 18 bases between. The length of the CDR3 is 15 residues. In germline, CDR1 is LGHDT, CDR2 YNNKEL (reference sequence). The chain's CDR3 is CASSRDIRGAAEAFF. For the CDR3, the DNA is TGTGCCAGCAGCCGCGACATCAGGGGCGCAGCTGAAGCTTTCTTT.

V is TRBV7-9 and J is TRBJ2-1, with 13 bases fitting TRBD2. CDR3 size: 15 residues. Germline-derived CDR1 and CDR2 are SEHNR and FQNEAQ (reference sequence). Trimming at V came to 4 bases and at J to 9 bases, leaving 6 bases not matched to a gene. CDR3 nucleotides: TGTGCCAGCAGCTCACTAGCGGGAGGGGCCGGTGAGCAGTTCTTC. The encoded protein is CASSSLAGGAGEQFF.

This rearrangement joins TRBV7-9 to TRBJ2-3, with D perhaps matching TRBD2 (5 bases). The CDR3 has 17 amino acids. V shed 0 bases and J shed 4 bases, with 17 bases lying between them. Germline CDR1 reads SEHNR; CDR2 reads FQNEAQ (reference sequence). CDR3 nucleotides: TGTGCCAGCAGCTTAGCGAGTCGGTTCCGGGAAGCAGATACGCAGTATTTT. It codes for CASSLASRFREADTQYF.

The chain employs TRBV18 and TRBJ2-7; TRBD1 matches at 7 bases. Unmatched junction bases numbered 7, after V lost 6 bases and J lost 2 bases. Germline V gene sequence: CDR1 KGHSH, CDR2 LQKENI. This CDR3 has 14 residues. In DNA, the CDR3 is TGTGCCAGCTCGCCCCGACAGGGACCCTACGAGCAGTACTTC. It encodes CASSPRQGPYEQYF.

Here the CDR3 reads CASSQQVNQPQHF. The DNA for the CDR3 is TGTGCCAGCAGCCAACAGGTGAATCAGCCCCAGCATTTT. This chain uses TRBV3-1 (or the pseudogene TRBV3-2) with TRBJ1-5; D not resolved. This CDR3 comprises 13 residues. Germline V gene sequence: CDR1 LGHDT, CDR2 YNNKEL (reference sequence). V lost 2 bases and J lost 4, with 6 bases in between.

The genes are TRBV12-3 or TRBV12-4 and TRBJ1-1, with unresolved D. Trimming removed 6 bases from V and 0 bases from J, with 8 bases in between. CDR3 length: 13 amino acids. CDR3 coding DNA: TGTGCCAGCAGGGAGATGATGAACACTGAAGCTTTCTTT. Protein product: CASREMMNTEAFF.

The V call is TRBV28, the J call TRBJ2-7; possible D gene TRBD2, 6 bases. Deletions cut 6 bases from V and 0 bases from J, with 24 bases between. The CDR3 is made up of 18 amino acids. Germline V CDR1 and CDR2: MDHEN, SYDVKM. The CDR3 here is CASRRTAARTISSYEQYV. In DNA form, the CDR3 reads TGTGCCAGCAGAAGGACGGCGGCGAGGACTATTAGCTCCTACGAGCAGTACGTC.

The chain combines TRBV25-1 with TRBJ2-7; D possibly corresponds to TRBD1 (6 bases). Trimming stripped 2 bases from V and 6 bases from J, with 11 bases between. Germline V gene sequence: CDR1 MGHDK, CDR2 SYGVNS. The CDR3 runs to 13 residues. The CDR3 coding sequence is TGTGCCAGCAGTGAACCCGGGACACCCGAGCAGTACTTC. Residues: CASSEPGTPEQYF.

The chain uses TRBV7-9 and TRBJ2-5; the match to TRBD1 covers 9 bases. The V gene's germline CDR1 is SEHNR and CDR2 FQNEAQ (reference sequence). This CDR3 contains 15 residues. V was pared by 6 bases and J by 2 bases, with 7 bases of the junction left unmatched. The CDR3 DNA reads as TGTGCCAGCAGTCCCGGGACAGGGCCTCAAGAGACCCAGTACTTC. Protein product: CASSPGTGPQETQYF.

This clone was found once. This chain joins TRBV29-1 and TRBJ2-3, with 7 bases lining up with TRBD2. Germline V gene lookup returns CDR1 SQVTM and CDR2 ANQGSEA. The CDR3 length is 14 residues. After removal of 4 bases from V and 1 base from J, the junction contained 5 bases not matched to a gene. DNA of the CDR3: TGCAGCGTTGTGCGGGAGCTAGGCACAGATACGCAGTATTTT. Encoded protein: CSVVRELGTDTQYF.

V and J are TRBV5-1 and TRBJ1-6; possibly TRBD1 for D (6 bases). Trimming pared 4 bases from V and 5 bases from J, leaving 19 bases between. This CDR3 is 17 amino acids long. The germline V gene has CDR1 SGHRS and CDR2 YFSETQ. CDR3 DNA sequence: TGCGCCAGCAGCACAAACCGACAGGACTTACATAATTCACCCCTCCACTTT. It yields the protein CASSTNRQDLHNSPLHF.

This rearrangement joins TRBV5-1 to TRBJ1-2; D may be TRBD1 (5 bases). V was pared by 4 bases and J by 8 bases, with 21 bases between. This CDR3 region has 15 residues. CDR1 is SGHRS and CDR2 is YFSETQ in the germline V gene. The CDR3: CASSPGEGRRDGYTF. The CDR3 region has the DNA TGCGCCAGCAGCCCGGGGGAGGGTCGGAGGGACGGCTACACCTTC.

This sequence joins TRBV19 and TRBJ2-7, with 8 bases lining up with TRBD2. CDR1 and CDR2 (germline): LNHDA, SQIVND (reference sequence). After removal of 9 bases from V and 0 bases from J, the junction contained 7 bases not matched to a gene. This CDR3 comprises 14 residues. The CDR3, as DNA: TGTGCCAGAATCCAGCGGGAGAGCTCCTACGAGCAGTACGTC. Encoded protein: CARIQRESSYEQYV.

This clone occurred a few times. V usage is TRBV6-2 or TRBV6-3 and J usage is TRBJ1-1; TRBD1 matches at 7 bases. The ends lost 5 bases at V and 0 bases at J; junction bases unmatched: 9. CDR1 MNHEY and CDR2 SVGEGT come from the germline V gene. This CDR3 spans 16 amino acids. CDR3 bases: TGTGCCAGCAGTCAGGAGACAGGGCGTGTGAACACTGAAGCTTTCTTT. Translation gives CASSQETGRVNTEAFF.

This clone was detected a few times. This chain joins TRBV7-2 and TRBJ2-2; 9 bases map to TRBD1. Germline V gene lookup returns CDR1 SGHTA and CDR2 FQGNSA. V gave up 5 bases and J gave up 5 bases; unmatched junction bases: 9. CDR3 size: 16 residues. CDR3 DNA: TGTGCCAGCAGCCAATCCGGGACAGGGAGGACCGGGGAGCTGTTTTTT. Its protein product is CASSQSGTGRTGELFF.

The V gene is TRBV14, the J gene TRBJ2-5; 11 nucleotides line up with TRBD1. The CDR3 sequence is 17 residues long. The germline V gene has CDR1 SGHDN and CDR2 FVKESK. The trim removed 4 bases at V and 4 bases at J, leaving 11 bases unmatched. The CDR3 coding sequence is TGTGCCAGCAGCCTGTACACCGGGACAGGGGGAGGAGAGACCCAGTACTTC. This translates into CASSLYTGTGGGETQYF. Supplemented by reference TRBV14 and TRBJ2-5, the full variable domain reads EAGVTQFPSHSVIEKGQTVTLRCDPISGHDNLYWYRRVMGKEIKFLLHFVKESKQDESGMPNNRFLAERTGGTYSTLKVQPAELEDSGVYFCASSLYTGTGGGETQYFGPGTRLLVL.

The gene calls are TRBV14 and TRBJ2-3, with 12 bases fitting TRBD2. With V trimmed by 3 bases and J by 6 bases, 7 bases remained unmatched. Germline assignment: CDR1 SGHDN and CDR2 FVKESK. CDR3 length: 16 amino acids. The CDR3 spells CASSHLTSGRSDTQYF. In DNA form, the CDR3 reads TGTGCCAGCAGCCATCTTACTAGCGGGAGGTCGGATACGCAGTATTTT.

This chain uses TRBV6-5 with TRBJ1-1; 7 nucleotides agree with TRBD1. J was trimmed by 2 bases and V by 4 bases; bases with no gene match: 4. This CDR3 is built from 14 residues. Germline assignment: CDR1 MNHEY and CDR2 SVGAGI. The CDR3 region has the DNA TGTGCCAGCAGTTGGGACAGAATAAACACTGAAGCTTTCTTT. Residues: CASSWDRINTEAFF.

This sequence joins TRBV5-1 and TRBJ2-5, with 10 bases lining up with TRBD2. This CDR3 is 18 amino acids long. Germline V CDR1 and CDR2: SGHRS, YFSETQ. Trimming took 5 bases from V and 5 from J; bases not matched to a gene: 18. CDR3 residues: CASRLGSSGRAGEETQYF. The DNA for the CDR3 is TGCGCCAGCAGATTAGGAAGCAGCGGGAGGGCCGGGGAGGAGACCCAGTACTTC. Complete variable domain (other parts from reference TRBV5-1 and TRBJ2-5): KAGVTQTPRYLIKTRGQQVTLSCSPISGHRSVSWYQQTPGQGLQFLFEYFSETQRNKGNFPGRFSGRQFSNSRSEMNVSTLELGDSALYLCASRLGSSGRAGEETQYFGPGTRLLVL.

The J gene is TRBJ1-6, the V gene TRBV9; no clear D. Germline V lookup: CDR1 SGDLS, CDR2 YYNGEE. Trimming removed 0 bases from V and 6 bases from J, with 10 bases in between. The CDR3 is made up of 15 amino acids. The CDR3, as DNA: TGTGCCAGCAGCGTAGCGGGTTCCCTTAATTCACCCCTCCACTTT. It codes for CASSVAGSLNSPLHF. Full variable domain (rest looked up from reference TRBV9 and TRBJ1-6): DSGVTQTPKHLITATGQRVTLRCSPRSGDLSVYWYQQSLDQGLQFLIQYYNGEERAKGNILERFSAQQFPDLHSELNLSSLELGDSALYFCASSVAGSLNSPLHFGNGTRLTVT.